This passage covers 23 T cell receptor beta chains from one sample sequenced in a study of OX40 agonist ivuxolimab in advanced cancers. Method: immunoSEQ multiplex PCR; TCRdb's copy keeps in-frame clones and lacks some. This table holds approximately 130,000 clones, approximately 94% found once. The source material was CD4+ or CD8+ T cells sorted from blood, sampled in a trial of the OX40 agonist ivuxolimab. These receptors all come from an adult with an advanced solid tumor such as melanoma, head and neck, liver or kidney cancer.

This chain connects TRBV7-2 to TRBJ2-3; 15 bases fit TRBD2. CDR1 SGHTA and CDR2 FQGNSA come from the germline V gene. CDR3 size: 18 residues. After removal of 5 bases from V and 0 bases from J, the junction contained 6 bases not matched to a gene. CDR3 protein: CASSTRTSGRGSTDTQYF. CDR3 DNA: TGTGCCAGCAGCACTCGGACTAGCGGGAGGGGGAGCACAGATACGCAGTATTTT.

The chain combines TRBV7-8 with TRBJ1-5; D is unresolved. The CDR3 length is 15 residues. The V and J ends lost 5 bases and 2 bases respectively, with 13 bases between them. Germline V lookup: CDR1 SGHVS, CDR2 FQNEAQ. CDR3 residues: CASSASRIGNQPQHF. The CDR3 DNA follows: TGTGCCAGCAGCGCCAGTAGGATAGGCAATCAGCCCCAGCATTTT.

This chain links TRBV9 with TRBJ1-3, with 8 nucleotides matching TRBD1. The CDR3 totals 16 residues. Germline V lookup: CDR1 SGDLS, CDR2 YYNGEE. Losses at the gene ends were 3 bases for V and 0 bases for J; bases not matched to a gene: 5. CDR3 in DNA: TGTGCCAGCAGCGGACAGGGGACCGTCTCTGGAAACACCATATATTTT. Its translation is CASSGQGTVSGNTIYF.

The chain carries TRBV27 and TRBJ1-6; D remains unclear. Germline assignment: CDR1 MNHEY and CDR2 SMNVEV (reference sequence). Trimming cost V 4 bases and J 5 bases, with 9 bases left between them. CDR3 length: 14 residues. CDR3 in DNA: TGTGCCAGCAGTTCAGAGTACGATAATTCACCCCTCCACTTT. As protein: CASSSEYDNSPLHF.

This clone came up once. The chain couples TRBV6-6 to TRBJ2-5; no definite D call. Germline assignment: CDR1 MNHNY and CDR2 SVGAGI (reference sequence). V dropped 6 bases and J dropped 4 bases, with 6 bases sitting between them. The CDR3 loop spans 11 amino acids. The CDR3 bases are TGTGCCAGCAGGATCGGAGAGACCCAGTACTTC. The encoded protein is CASRIGETQYF.

In regard to this clone: In the same sample, other DNA sequences code for this CDR3. The rearrangement joins TRBV5-1 to TRBJ2-7, with no clear D. The CDR3 loop spans 11 amino acids. Germline V gene sequence: CDR1 SGHRS, CDR2 YFSETQ. The V end was cut by 0 bases, the J end by 4 bases, with 2 bases between. CDR3 DNA sequence: TGCGCCAGCAGCTTGGGATACGAGCAGTACTTC. Amino acids: CASSLGYEQYF.

The chain employs TRBV28 and TRBJ1-2; the D is unclear. The V end lost 6 bases, the J end lost 8 bases, and 16 bases lay between the germline ends. The length of the CDR3 is 13 residues. Germline CDR1 reads MDHEN; CDR2 reads SYDVKM. In DNA form, the CDR3 reads TGTGCCAGCAGAGGCAACTGGGGTCTGGGCTACACCTTC. It codes for CASRGNWGLGYTF.

The V and J genes are TRBV19 and TRBJ2-1; 11 bases fit TRBD1. V lost 3 bases to trimming and J lost 8 bases; unmatched junction nucleotides: 9. Germline V CDR1 and CDR2: LNHDA, SQIVND (reference sequence). This CDR3 contains 16 residues. CDR3 nucleotide sequence: TGTGCCAGTAGTATTCTCGGACAGGGGGCAGTCGATGAGCAGTTCTTC. Protein: CASSILGQGAVDEQFF. The complete variable domain, with remaining parts taken from reference TRBV19 and TRBJ2-1, reads DGGITQSPKYLFRKEGQNVTLSCEQNLNHDAMYWYRQDPGQGLRLIYYSQIVNDFQKGDIAEGYSVSREKKESFPLTVTSAQKNPTAFYLCASSILGQGAVDEQFFGPGTRLTVL.

The chain joins TRBV7-6 to TRBJ2-6; no firm D call. Trimming took 3 bases from V and 0 from J, leaving 3 bases between them. Per germline, CDR1 SGHVS and CDR2 FNYEAQ. CDR3 length: 14 amino acids. CDR3 region: CASSLPSGANVLTF. The CDR3 bases are TGTGCCAGCAGCTTGCCCTCTGGGGCCAACGTCCTGACTTTC. Supplemented by reference TRBV7-6 and TRBJ2-6, the full variable domain reads GAGVSQSPRYKVTKRGQDVALRCDPISGHVSLYWYRQALGQGPEFLTYFNYEAQQDKSGLPNDRFSAERPEGSISTLTIQRTEQRDSAMYRCASSLPSGANVLTFGAGSRLTVL.

The chain links TRBV7-9 to TRBJ2-6; D perhaps matches TRBD1 (5 bases). This CDR3 region has 16 residues. Trimming stripped 4 bases from V and 0 bases from J, with 10 bases between. Germline V gene sequence: CDR1 SEHNR, CDR2 FQNEAQ (reference sequence). The CDR3 DNA reads as TGTGCCAGCAGCTACGACAGAAGCTCTGGGGCCAACGTCCTGACTTTC. This translates into CASSYDRSSGANVLTF.

This clone has a handful of counts. The chain is built from TRBV5-6 and TRBJ1-1, with D perhaps matching TRBD1 (5 bases). Germline CDR1 reads SGHDT; CDR2 reads YYEEEE. Trimming removed 2 bases from V and 8 bases from J, with 10 bases in between. This CDR3 comprises 12 residues. CDR3 bases: TGTGCCAGCAGCTTCAGGGCAGGGGAAGCTTTCTTT. Translated, it gives CASSFRAGEAFF.

A word on this clone: In the same sample, other DNA sequences code for this CDR3. The V call is TRBV5-4, the J call TRBJ2-5, with D possibly being TRBD1 (6 bases). V lost 1 base and J lost 5, with 21 bases in between. Germline values: CDR1 SGHNT, CDR2 YYREEE (reference sequence). The CDR3 is 17 amino acids. In DNA, the CDR3 is TGTGCCAGCAGCTTGAACGTGGTGGGGGCCCCCGAGGAGACCCAGTACTTC. Translated, it gives CASSLNVVGAPEETQYF. Full variable domain (missing parts from reference TRBV5-4 and TRBJ2-5): ETGVTQSPTHLIKTRGQQVTLRCSSQSGHNTVSWYQQALGQGPQFIFQYYREEENGRGNFPPRFSGLQFPNYSSELNVNALELDDSALYLCASSLNVVGAPEETQYFGPGTRLLVL.

The chain is built from TRBV6-6 and TRBJ2-7; 14 nucleotides agree with TRBD2. CDR1 MNHNY and CDR2 SVGAGI come from the germline V gene (reference sequence). The trim removed 5 bases at V and 5 bases at J, leaving 5 bases unmatched. The CDR3 consists of 15 residues. The CDR3 DNA sequence: TGTGCCAGCAGTACAAGGACTAGCGGGAGGAACGAGCAGTACTTC. It yields the protein CASSTRTSGRNEQYF.

This clone was found a few times. V and J are TRBV6-1 and TRBJ2-7; the match to TRBD1 covers 10 bases. The germline CDR1 and CDR2 sequences are MNHNS and SASEGT. This CDR3 region has 15 residues. V lost 2 bases to trimming and J lost 5 bases; unmatched junction nucleotides: 6. The CDR3 sequence is CASSELGQGLDEQYF. CDR3 in DNA: TGTGCCAGCAGTGAATTGGGACAGGGGCTCGACGAGCAGTACTTC.

This clone was seen a handful of times. The V call is TRBV6-6, the J call TRBJ1-6, with D perhaps matching TRBD1 (5 bases). V was pared by 2 bases and J by 11 bases, with 13 bases between. The V gene's germline CDR1 is MNHNY and CDR2 SVGAGI (reference sequence). This CDR3 has 14 amino acids. CDR3 in DNA: TGTGCCAGCAGTTACCTACGCCGGGACGCACCCCTCCACTTT. Translating it yields CASSYLRRDAPLHF.

DNA of the CDR3: TGTGCCAGCAGTCCCACCTGGGGCACGAACACCGGGGAGCTGTTTTTT. Its translation is CASSPTWGTNTGELFF. The V gene is TRBV27, the J gene TRBJ2-2; tentatively, D is TRBD1 (5 bases). The V gene lost 5 bases and the J gene lost 0 bases, with 13 bases spanning the gap. CDR1 MNHEY and CDR2 SMNVEV come from the germline V gene (reference sequence). CDR3 length equals 16 residues.

The chain carries TRBV7-6 and TRBJ1-6; TRBD1 is a possible D gene (6 bases). The CDR3 contains 13 residues. The germline V gene has CDR1 SGHVS and CDR2 FNYEAQ. Deletions cut 7 bases from V and 7 bases from J, with 11 bases between. The CDR3 spells CASMDSSNSPLHF. CDR3 DNA: TGTGCCAGCATGGACAGTTCGAATTCACCCCTCCACTTT.

The V gene is TRBV7-7, the J gene TRBJ2-7; D not certain. The CDR3 runs to 14 residues. Trimming pared 5 bases from V and 1 base from J, leaving 12 bases between. CDR1 and CDR2 from the germline V gene are SSHAT and FNYEAQ (reference sequence). The CDR3 nucleotides read TGTGCCAGCAGCCCACACCCGGGTTCCTACGAGCAGTACTTC. Translating gives CASSPHPGSYEQYF.

The chain has TRBV19 and TRBJ1-5, with D possibly TRBD1 on 5 matching bases. Germline CDR1 reads LNHDA; CDR2 reads SQIVND (reference sequence). Trimming removed 7 bases from V and 7 bases from J, with 17 bases in between. The CDR3 has 14 residues. The chain's CDR3 is CASTGGVNNQPQHF. The DNA of the CDR3 is TGTGCCAGTACGGGGGGGGTGAACAACCAGCCCCAGCATTTT.

The genes are TRBV7-9 and TRBJ2-7; D possibly corresponds to TRBD1 (6 bases). This CDR3 is built from 13 residues. Trimming removed 6 bases from V and 3 bases from J, with 12 bases in between. From germline, CDR1 is SEHNR and CDR2 FQNEAQ (reference sequence). The CDR3 region has the DNA TGTGCCAGCAGGAAACAGGGTATCTACGAGCAGTACTTC. Its translation is CASRKQGIYEQYF.

The gene calls are TRBV4-2 and TRBJ1-4; 9 bases are a match to TRBD1. With 2 bases clipped from V and 0 bases from J, the junction kept 7 bases outside the gene matches. The length of the CDR3 is 18 residues. The germline gives CDR1 LGHNA, CDR2 YNFKEQ. CDR3 sequence (DNA): TGTGCCAGCAGCCAAAGGGACAGGGCGCCTCCAACTAATGAAAAACTGTTTTTT. Its translation is CASSQRDRAPPTNEKLFF.

V and J are TRBV7-9 and TRBJ1-4; D call uncertain. The germline CDR1 and CDR2 sequences are SEHNR and FQNEAQ (reference sequence). The V end lost 3 bases, the J end lost 0 bases, and 5 bases lay between the germline ends. The CDR3 is 14 residues long. CDR3 sequence reads: CASSFWPTNEKLFF. CDR3 bases: TGTGCCAGCAGCTTTTGGCCAACTAATGAAAAACTGTTTTTT.

The chain has TRBV18 and TRBJ2-7; D is perhaps TRBD1 or TRBD2 (5 bases each). V dropped 2 bases and J dropped 4 bases, with 15 bases sitting between them. The CDR3 is made up of 15 amino acids. Looked up from germline, CDR1 is KGHSH and CDR2 is LQKENI. The CDR3 is CASSPGTERGYEQYF. In DNA, the CDR3 is TGTGCCAGCTCACCAGGGACCGAACGGGGTTACGAGCAGTACTTC.